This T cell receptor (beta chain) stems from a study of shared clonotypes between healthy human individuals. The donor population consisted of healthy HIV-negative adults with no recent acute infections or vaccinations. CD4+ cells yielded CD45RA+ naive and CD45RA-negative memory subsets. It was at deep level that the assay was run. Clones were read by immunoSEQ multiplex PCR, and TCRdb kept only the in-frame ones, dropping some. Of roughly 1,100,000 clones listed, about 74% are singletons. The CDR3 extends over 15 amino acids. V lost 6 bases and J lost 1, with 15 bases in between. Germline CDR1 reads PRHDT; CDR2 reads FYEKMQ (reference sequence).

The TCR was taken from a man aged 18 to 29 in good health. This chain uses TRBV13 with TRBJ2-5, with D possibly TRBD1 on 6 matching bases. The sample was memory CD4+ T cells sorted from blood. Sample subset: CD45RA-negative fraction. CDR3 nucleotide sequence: TGTGCCAGCAGTTACTCAGGGGCCCTCCAAGAGACCCAGTACTTC. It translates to CASSYSGALQETQYF.